Shown below are 9 T cell receptor beta chains from a single sample sequenced in a study of CD4 T cells in relation to SARS-CoV-2 and coronaviruses. Antigens of these TCRs are unknown. Unexposed donor CD4+ T cells date from about 2011-2018, before the COVID-19 pandemic. The cells were cultured for about ten days before CD4+ T cells were isolated. TCRdb's copy holds only in-frame clones and misses some; the assay was immunoSEQ multiplex PCR. The sample includes about 18,000 clones, around 77% of them seen just once. The sequenced sample consisted of CD4+ T cells from PBMCs, cultured in vitro. All receptors derive from a human donor in good health.

V and J are TRBV18 and TRBJ2-5, with 9 positions matching TRBD1. The CDR3 consists of 14 residues. Germline V gene data show CDR1 as KGHSH and CDR2 as LQKENI. With V trimmed by 4 bases and J by 4 bases, 4 bases remained unmatched. For the CDR3, the DNA is TGTGCCAGCTCACGTACAGGGGGCGGAGAGACCCAGTACTTC. Translating gives CASSRTGGGETQYF.

In this sample, this clone turned up once. In DNA form, the CDR3 reads TGTGCCAGCAAAATGAGAAAGGGCGGACACGAGCAGTACTTC. This encodes CASKMRKGGHEQYF. This chain links TRBV5-6 with TRBJ2-7; D unclear. The V gene's germline CDR1 is SGHDT and CDR2 YYEEEE. This CDR3 comprises 14 residues. Trimming removed 6 bases from V and 5 bases from J, with 18 bases in between. Looking up the rest from reference TRBV5-6 and TRBJ2-7 gives the full variable domain: DAGVTQSPTHLIKTRGQQVTLRCSPKSGHDTVSWYQQALGQGPQFIFQYYEEEERQRGNFPDRFSGHQFPNYSSELNVNALLLGDSALYLCASKMRKGGHEQYFGPGTRLTVT.

This chain links TRBV7-2 with TRBJ2-1; D possibly corresponds to TRBD2 (5 bases). The germline gives CDR1 SGHTA, CDR2 FQGNSA. The CDR3 sequence is 16 residues long. V was trimmed by 5 bases and J by 1 base, leaving 15 bases between them. This chain's CDR3 is CASSLRIARSYNEQFF. The CDR3 nucleotides are TGTGCCAGCAGCCTCCGGATAGCGAGGTCCTACAATGAGCAGTTCTTC.

This chain joins TRBV27 and TRBJ2-3; TRBD1 matches at 8 bases. Germline V CDR1 and CDR2: MNHEY, SMNVEV (reference sequence). J lost 7 bases, V lost 1 base, and 4 bases had no gene match. There are 14 residues in the CDR3. Written as DNA, the CDR3 is TGTGCCAGCAGTTTATTGGACAGGGCAAATACGCAGTATTTT. Its translation is CASSLLDRANTQYF.

This sequence joins TRBV28 and TRBJ1-2, with 9 bases lining up with TRBD1. Germline assignment: CDR1 MDHEN and CDR2 SYDVKM. The CDR3 runs 14 residues. The junction had 12 bases not matched to a gene; V was cut back by 8 bases and J by 8 bases. The CDR3 protein is CASGSLQGALGYTF. The CDR3 DNA reads TGTGCCAGCGGGAGTCTACAGGGGGCGCTGGGCTACACCTTC.

The CDR3 DNA is TGTGCCAGCAGCCAAGGTTCCCGGTCGACAACAGTATTCTACGAGCAGTACTTC. Its translation: CASSQGSRSTTVFYEQYF. The chain has TRBV14 and TRBJ2-7; D gene ambiguous. Trimming took 1 base from V and 3 from J, leaving 22 bases between them. The CDR3 runs 18 residues. CDR1 and CDR2 (germline): SGHDN, FVKESK.

The count of this clone is one. The CDR3 region has the DNA TGTGCCACCAAAATAGGACAGGCGAACACTGAAGCTTTCTTT. As protein: CATKIGQANTEAFF. The rearrangement uses TRBV6-5 and TRBJ1-1; TRBD1 matches 7 bases. The CDR3 consists of 14 residues. Germline values: CDR1 MNHEY, CDR2 SVGAGI. The J segment lost 1 base and the V segment lost 10 bases, leaving 9 bases of the junction unmatched.

Here the CDR3 reads CASSERGGTYNEQFF. The CDR3 DNA follows: TGTGCCAGCAGTGAAAGAGGGGGAACCTACAATGAGCAGTTCTTC. The chain employs TRBV6-1 and TRBJ2-1; a weak D match, TRBD1 (6 bases). The CDR3 consists of 15 residues. V dropped 2 bases and J dropped 2 bases, with 10 bases sitting between them. Germline CDR1 reads MNHNS; CDR2 reads SASEGT.

By share, this clone counts as medium-sized. The CDR3 loop is CASSWGNSGGNNEQFF. The DNA for the CDR3 is TGCGCCAGCAGCTGGGGGAATAGCGGTGGGAACAATGAGCAGTTCTTC. This chain uses TRBV5-1 with TRBJ2-1, with D perhaps TRBD2 (6 bases). CDR1 SGHRS and CDR2 YFSETQ come from the germline V gene. V dropped 3 bases and J dropped 5 bases, with 18 bases sitting between them. This CDR3 contains 16 residues.